This T cell receptor (beta chain) was sequenced in a study of T-cell reconstitution after alpha-beta-depleted transplantation in children. Overall study results and limits: At the one-year point after transplant, T-cell counts and TCRbeta diversity were found to come mostly from T cells that had been newly produced. Some patients showed high day-60 TCRbeta diversity, which derived from surviving recipient T cells and thymic progenitors.

The library targeted TCRbeta and was prepared with unique molecular identifiers. MiXCR, run by TCRdb on the PCR reads, gives a single entry per CDR3 protein. The repertoire consists of more than 300,000 distinct CDR3 sequences, with under 20% occurring once and the leading ten covering around 38%. V shed 0 bases, J shed 3 bases, and the junction held 7 bases outside the gene matches. CDR1 is SGDLS and CDR2 is YYNGEE in the germline V gene. This CDR3 is 16 amino acids long. With respect to this clonotype: The target antigen is unknown.

The starting material was PBMCs, mostly from graft donor cells, obtained 360 days after TCRalphabeta/CD19-depleted stem cell transplant. The V gene is TRBV9, the J gene TRBJ1-2, with 8 positions matching TRBD1. The TCR was taken from a male patient aged 2 to 9 who had a stem cell transplant for acute lymphoblastic leukemia, so the T cells may come from the graft donor. CDR3 DNA sequence: TGTGCCAGCAGCGTAGGGAGGATGGGACAGGACTATGGCTACACCTTC. This encodes CASSVGRMGQDYGYTF.